Listed here are 6 T cell receptor beta chains from one sample, sequenced in a study of glioma-infiltrating T cells. Using RNA template, CDR3s of TCR alpha and beta were amplified with iRepertoire arm-PCR. One entry per CDR3 protein, called by TCRdb with MiXCR from the multiplex PCR reads. The sample yields 150,000 to 200,000 distinct CDR3 sequences, 32% seen once. Sequencing was performed on glioma tissue, nonneoplastic brain tissue, or PBMCs (not recorded which). Receptors were obtained from a human donor with low-grade glioma or glioblastoma, undergoing nonglioma brain surgery, or in good health (not recorded which).

In the case of this clonotype: A junction boundary mismatches the germline segment, possibly from a read error. The V gene is TRBV27, the J gene TRBJ2-7; no clear D. CDR1 is MNHEY and CDR2 is SMNVEV in the germline V gene (reference sequence). There are 16 residues in the CDR3. The CDR3 DNA reads as TGTGCCAGCAGTTCGCCTACGCGGTGCCAATTGTACGGGCAGTACTTC. Protein product: CASSSPTRCQLYGQYF.

Points on this clonotype: A much larger clonotype is one base distant, so this may be a read error. The CDR3 protein is CASSQVAGVLTGKLFF. The CDR3 region has the DNA TGCGCCAGCAGCCAAGTAGCGGGAGTATTGACCGGGAAGCTGTTTTTT. The J gene is TRBJ2-2, the V gene TRBV4-1, with 9 positions matching TRBD2. Germline V lookup: CDR1 MGHRA, CDR2 YSYEKL. This CDR3 has 16 amino acids.

The chain couples TRBV27 to TRBJ2-1; TRBD1 agrees at 7 bases. Germline V gene sequence: CDR1 MNHEY, CDR2 SMNVEV (reference sequence). The V segment lost 5 bases and the J segment 7 bases; nucleotides outside the gene matches: 11. The CDR3 extends over 15 amino acids. CDR3 loop: CASSLKGATPNEQFF. CDR3 sequence (DNA): TGTGCCAGCAGTCTTAAGGGGGCTACCCCTAATGAGCAGTTCTTC.

This rearrangement joins TRBV6-5 to TRBJ2-7, with TRBD2 identical over 8 bases. This CDR3 is 14 amino acids long. J lost 6 bases, V lost 0 bases, and 4 bases had no gene match. Germline loops: CDR1 MNHEY, CDR2 SVGAGI. The CDR3 bases are TGTGCCAGCAGTTACTCGAGCGGGAGTGCCGAGCAGTACTTC. This encodes CASSYSSGSAEQYF.

This clonotype was counted ten times or more. This sequence joins TRBV28 and TRBJ1-3, with 7 bases fitting TRBD1. The junction had 13 bases not matched to a gene; V was cut back by 11 bases and J by 0 bases. Germline loops: CDR1 MDHEN, CDR2 SYDVKM. The CDR3 has 16 amino acids. The CDR3 DNA is TGTGCCTCGCGTTCGGGACAGTCTAGCTCTGGAAACACCATATATTTT. This gives the protein CASRSGQSSSGNTIYF. Combining the CDR3 with reference TRBV28 and TRBJ1-3 gives the whole variable domain DVKVTQSSRYLVKRTGEKVFLECVQDMDHENMFWYRQDPGLGLRLIYFSYDVKMKEKGDIPEGYSVSREKKERFSLILESASTNQTSMYLCASRSGQSSSGNTIYFGEGSWLTVV.

This chain links TRBV5-4 with TRBJ2-3; 8 bases are shared with TRBD2. The CDR3 loop spans 20 amino acids. The V gene's germline CDR1 is SGHNT and CDR2 YYREEE (reference sequence). V was clipped by 3 bases and J by 0 bases; unmatched bases: 18. CDR3 loop: CASSSPAGGFAGGSTDTQYF. DNA of the CDR3: TGTGCCAGCAGCTCGCCCGCAGGAGGTTTCGCGGGAGGAAGCACAGATACGCAGTATTTT.